The clone carrying this T cell receptor (beta chain) was observed many times. TCRdb re-called clones via MiXCR from the PCR reads. The table lists under 15,000 clones, 20% to 25% of them singletons. The CDR3 is 18 residues long. From germline, CDR1 is DFQATT and CDR2 SNEGSKA (reference sequence). V was pared by 1 base and J by 0 bases, with 5 bases of the junction left unmatched. The data were taken from a study of metastatic and nonmetastatic thyroid tumors. Treatment of any kind had been given to no patient before thyroid surgery. Sequencing was done on a sample of adjacent normal tissue. The genes are TRBV20-1 and TRBJ2-3, with TRBD2 identical over 15 bases. The receptor's source is a female donor with papillary thyroid cancer or a benign thyroid nodule (not recorded which). Some clones in this sample may be carry-over from other donors' samples. CDR3 sequence: CSARGTSGGGPSTDTQYF. CDR3 nucleotides: TGCAGTGCTAGAGGGACTAGCGGGGGGGGTCCAAGCACAGATACGCAGTATTTT.